This T cell receptor beta chain appears in the sequencing data of a study of T cell responses to AZD1222 COVID-19 vaccine. Regarding the study as a whole: Scientists sampled the repertoires only once the peak T cell response had passed. Spike-specific TCRs gained breadth and depth after people received two AZD1222 doses.

Concerning this clone itself: Its matching antigen is unknown.

The CDR3 covers 14 residues. V lost 4 bases to trimming and J lost 7 bases; unmatched junction nucleotides: 4. Looked up from germline, CDR1 is MNHEY and CDR2 is SMNVEV (reference sequence). Data came from immunoSEQ multiplex PCR; TCRdb stores just in-frame clones and leaves some out. The sample lists 84,000 or so clones, approximately 90% occurring once. This receptor was obtained from an adult in good health. The source was peripheral blood, collected on day 0 of AZD1222 vaccination. This chain joins TRBV27 and TRBJ1-4, with 9 bases lining up with TRBD1. CDR3 in DNA: TGTGCCAGCAGTTCCGGGACAGGGAGTGAAAAACTGTTTTTT. Translated, it gives CASSSGTGSEKLFF.